Shown below are 16 T cell receptor beta chains from a single sample sequenced in a study of graft-versus-host responses after intestinal transplantation. Which antigens these TCRs recognize remains unknown. Sequenced by immunoSEQ multiplex PCR; TCRdb stores in-frame clones only, minus some. The data contain about 86,000 clones, under 85% of them singletons. Sequenced here: unstimulated CD8+ T cells sorted from spleen or lymph node cells, sampled before intestinal transplant. The receptors were gathered from a human donor who received an intestinal transplant.

J is TRBJ2-3 and V is TRBV4-1; the D gene is possibly TRBD2 (6 bases). Trimming shortened V by 6 bases and J by 0 bases, and 13 bases separated the two germline ends. CDR3 length equals 15 residues. CDR1 MGHRA and CDR2 YSYEKL come from the germline V gene. In nucleotides, the CDR3 is TGCGCCAGCAGTCCTGGACTACTCAGCACAGATACGCAGTATTTT. This encodes CASSPGLLSTDTQYF.

This clone came up once. The chain has TRBV11-2 and TRBJ1-2; D not certain. Germline loops: CDR1 SGHAT, CDR2 FQNNGV. The length of the CDR3 is 14 residues. The V end lost 0 bases, the J end lost 10 bases, and 15 bases lay between the germline ends. As DNA, the CDR3 is TGTGCCAGCAGCTTAGATACCCTGACTCCCGACTACACCTTC. Encoded protein: CASSLDTLTPDYTF.

The chain employs TRBV5-4 and TRBJ2-7, with a tentative D call TRBD2 (5 bases). V lost 0 bases, J lost 1 base, and 11 bases lay in between. There are 15 residues in the CDR3. CDR1 and CDR2 (germline): SGHNT, YYREEE (reference sequence). The DNA for the CDR3 is TGTGCCAGCAGCTTGGGCGAGCGGAGTTCCTACGAGCAGTACTTC. This gives the protein CASSLGERSSYEQYF.

The chain is built from TRBV10-3 and TRBJ2-5; 7 bases are shared with TRBD2. Germline V gene data show CDR1 as ENHRY and CDR2 as SYGVKD. V shed 5 bases, J shed 1 base, and the junction held 1 base outside the gene matches. This CDR3 contains 13 residues. CDR3 nucleotides: TGTGCCATCAGTCCTAGCGGCCAAGAGACCCAGTACTTC. Amino acids: CAISPSGQETQYF.

The rearrangement links TRBV30 to TRBJ1-1; D possibly corresponds to TRBD1 (6 bases). The CDR3 contains 13 residues. Germline-derived CDR1 and CDR2 are GTSNPN and SVGIG (reference sequence). V was shortened by 2 bases and J by 1 base, with 8 bases between the two germline ends. CDR3 protein: CAWSWTANTEAFF. The DNA for the CDR3 is TGTGCCTGGAGTTGGACAGCGAACACTGAAGCTTTCTTT.

The V gene is TRBV11-2, the J gene TRBJ2-1, with D possibly TRBD2 on 5 matching bases. CDR1 and CDR2 (germline): SGHAT, FQNNGV. This CDR3 spans 12 amino acids. V lost 8 bases and J lost 4, with 9 bases in between. The CDR3 coding sequence is TGTGCCAGCCGAGCGGTGTACAATGAGCAGTTCTTC. It codes for CASRAVYNEQFF.

This chain uses TRBV6-5 with TRBJ2-3; 10 positions agree with TRBD2. The CDR3 contains 15 residues. Germline CDR1 reads MNHEY; CDR2 reads SVGAGI. V dropped 4 bases and J dropped 1; count of bases not matched to a gene: 2. Here the CDR3 DNA reads TGTGCCAGCAGTTCGGGGACTAGCGGCACAGATACGCAGTATTTT. It encodes CASSSGTSGTDTQYF.

The chain has TRBV5-1 and TRBJ2-3; unclear D gene. The CDR3 extends over 18 amino acids. V dropped 2 bases and J dropped 0 bases, with 19 bases sitting between them. Germline CDR1 and CDR2: SGHRS and YFSETQ. CDR3 nucleotides: TGCGCCAGCAGCTTTAATCCAAGGAGATTCCCTAGCACAGATACGCAGTATTTT. This encodes CASSFNPRRFPSTDTQYF. Combining the CDR3 with reference TRBV5-1 and TRBJ2-3 gives the whole variable domain KAGVTQTPRYLIKTRGQQVTLSCSPISGHRSVSWYQQTPGQGLQFLFEYFSETQRNKGNFPGRFSGRQFSNSRSEMNVSTLELGDSALYLCASSFNPRRFPSTDTQYFGPGTRLTVL.

The chain uses TRBV4-1 and TRBJ2-5; TRBD2 matches 12 bases. Germline CDR1 MGHRA, CDR2 YSYEKL. Germline trimming cut 3 bases from V and 5 bases from J; bases unmatched to any gene: 4. The CDR3 runs 15 residues. CDR3 region: CASSQEGTSGETQYF. DNA for the CDR3: TGCGCCAGCAGCCAGGAGGGGACTAGCGGGGAGACCCAGTACTTC.

This chain uses TRBV7-2 with TRBJ1-3, with D possibly TRBD1 on 6 matching bases. This CDR3 contains 15 residues. The germline CDR1 and CDR2 sequences are SGHTA and FQGNSA. The germline V and J ends were trimmed by 5 bases and 0 bases, with 11 bases remaining between them. The DNA for the CDR3 is TGTGCCAGCAGCGCGGACAGTTTCTCTGGAAACACCATATATTTT. Translation: CASSADSFSGNTIYF.

This clone has a single count. V is TRBV7-2 and J is TRBJ2-1, with 15 bases aligning to TRBD2. The junction had 7 bases not matched to a gene; V was cut back by 1 base and J by 9 bases. Germline assignment: CDR1 SGHTA and CDR2 FQGNSA. The CDR3 sequence is 17 residues long. CDR3 in amino acids: CASSLGTSGRAITEQFF. The CDR3 nucleotides read TGTGCCAGCAGCTTAGGGACTAGCGGGAGGGCCATTACTGAGCAGTTCTTC.

The chain recombines TRBV27 with TRBJ2-1; TRBD2 agrees at 9 bases. V lost 7 bases and J lost 4; bases outside the gene matches: 17. The CDR3 sequence is 18 residues long. Germline assignment: CDR1 MNHEY and CDR2 SMNVEV (reference sequence). This chain's CDR3 is CASIGYDTSGRRYNEQFF. The CDR3 DNA reads TGTGCCAGCATCGGGTATGATACGAGCGGGAGGAGATACAATGAGCAGTTCTTC.

Points on this clone: The sample carries other DNA sequences with the same CDR3. The chain carries TRBV27 and TRBJ1-5; possibly TRBD1 for D (5 bases). The germline V gene has CDR1 MNHEY and CDR2 SMNVEV (reference sequence). V lost 3 bases and J lost 4, with 10 bases in between. The CDR3 covers 14 residues. The CDR3 region is CASSFGGSNQPQHF. In DNA form, the CDR3 reads TGTGCCAGCAGTTTTGGGGGATCTAATCAGCCCCAGCATTTT.

The gene calls are TRBV11-1 and TRBJ2-7; D gene ambiguous. The ends were cut back, 9 bases at V and 4 bases at J, with 13 bases in the middle. Germline CDR1 SGHAT, CDR2 FQDESV (reference sequence). The CDR3 sequence is 12 residues long. CDR3 nucleotides: TGTGCCAGTAACAGTCTGGGATACGAGCAGTACTTC. It specifies CASNSLGYEQYF.

The chain is built from TRBV2 and TRBJ1-4; 8 nucleotides match TRBD1. CDR1 SNHLY and CDR2 FYNNEI come from the germline V gene. The CDR3 contains 14 residues. Losses at the gene ends were 7 bases for V and 6 bases for J; bases not matched to a gene: 7. The CDR3, as DNA: TGTGCCAGCATTGACAGGGGTAGATATGAAAAACTGTTTTTT. Translating gives CASIDRGRYEKLFF.

The sample holds a few counts of this clone. The chain carries TRBV2 and TRBJ2-2; D is perhaps TRBD1 (7 bases). CDR3 length: 14 residues. V lost 8 bases and J 6 bases, leaving 16 bases between the germline ends. The V gene's germline CDR1 is SNHLY and CDR2 FYNNEI. CDR3 nucleotides: TGTGCCAGCTGCGGGACAGTCAACTCCGGGGAGCTGTTTTTT. This gives the protein CASCGTVNSGELFF.